The 10 T cell receptor beta chains below were found in one sample sequenced in a study of cytomegalovirus exposure and HLA in healthy donors (dated by TCRdb to about 2017). Libraries were made using the immunoSEQ multiplex PCR assay. The multiplex PCR relied on a mix of 60 forward primers for TCR Vbeta segments and 13 reverse primers for TCR Jbeta segments. TCRdb took over this immuneACCESS table, retaining in-frame rearrangements with V and J assigned. Such tables are incomplete; in checked studies, under half of the missing clones stem from an unresolved V gene, and the remainder is unexplained. This sample gives just under 65,000 clones in total; over 75% of them show up just once. More than 4% of the sample lies in the top ten. The sequencing input was PBMCs. Source of these receptors: a woman in her 30s in good health and CMV-seronegative.

The rearrangement links TRBV5-6 to TRBJ2-7, with D possibly TRBD2 on 5 matching bases. Germline V CDR1 and CDR2: SGHDT, YYEEEE. V lost 4 bases to trimming and J lost 3 bases, with 11 bases between them. This CDR3 spans 13 amino acids. The CDR3 sequence: CASSRSGNYEQYF. In DNA, the CDR3 is TGTGCCAGCAGCCGTTCCGGGAACTACGAGCAGTACTTC.

This clone was seen only a few times. The rearrangement links TRBV5-4 to TRBJ1-2, with 9 bases lining up with TRBD1. Trimming removed 2 bases from V and 4 bases from J; junction bases left unmatched: 9. In germline, CDR1 is SGHNT, CDR2 YYREEE (reference sequence). The CDR3 sequence is 16 residues long. Here the CDR3 DNA reads TGTGCCAGCAGCTTTACAGGGGGCTCAGCCTCCTATGGCTACACCTTC. Its protein product is CASSFTGGSASYGYTF.

The chain has TRBV29-1 and TRBJ2-2, with 10 bases matching TRBD1. The CDR3 is 14 residues long. V lost 7 bases, J lost 0 bases, and 2 bases stayed unmatched. Germline V lookup: CDR1 SQVTM, CDR2 ANQGSEA. Here the CDR3 reads CSAGQGANTGELFF. CDR3 sequence (DNA): TGCAGCGCCGGACAGGGGGCGAACACCGGGGAGCTGTTTTTT.

The rearrangement joins TRBV4-1 to TRBJ2-2, with TRBD2 identical over 8 bases. From germline, CDR1 is MGHRA and CDR2 YSYEKL. Trimming cost V 4 bases and J 5 bases; bases outside gene matches: 18. The CDR3 is made up of 19 amino acids. This CDR3 is CASSRPRGIAGKGTGELFF. In DNA form, the CDR3 reads TGCGCCAGCAGCCGGCCCCGAGGGATAGCGGGAAAGGGTACCGGGGAGCTGTTTTTT.

This chain joins TRBV7-8 and TRBJ2-7; maybe TRBD1 (5 bases). Between the trimmed V and J ends, which lost 5 bases and 3 bases, there was a span of 8 bases. Germline CDR1 SGHVS, CDR2 FQNEAQ. The CDR3 covers 12 residues. CDR3 nucleotides: TGTGCCAGCAGCCCGACAGACTACGAGCAGTACTTC. Residues: CASSPTDYEQYF.

This clone was counted only a few times. The chain uses TRBV7-2 and TRBJ1-2; 9 bases match TRBD1. The V and J ends lost 2 bases and 6 bases, in that order; junction bases with no gene match: 7. Germline-derived CDR1 and CDR2 are SGHTA and FQGNSA. The CDR3 is 15 amino acids. CDR3 sequence reads: CASSLFGQGRDGYTF. CDR3 sequence (DNA): TGTGCCAGCAGCTTATTCGGACAGGGGCGGGATGGCTACACCTTC.

The V call is TRBV6-6, the J call TRBJ2-7, with D perhaps matching TRBD1 (5 bases). Trimming pared 5 bases from V and 4 bases from J, leaving 9 bases between. Germline lookup yields CDR1 MNHNY and CDR2 SVGAGI (reference sequence). There are 12 residues in the CDR3. CDR3 in DNA: TGTGCCAGCAGTAGACAGACGTACGAGCAGTACTTC. Translation gives CASSRQTYEQYF.

The chain carries TRBV30 and TRBJ2-7, with TRBD1 as a possible D gene (7 bases). V shed 2 bases and J shed 0 bases, with 11 bases lying between them. Germline lookup yields CDR1 GTSNPN and CDR2 SVGIG (reference sequence). The CDR3 has 14 amino acids. DNA for the CDR3: TGTGCCTGGAGTCCAGGGGGAGGCTCCTACGAGCAGTACTTC. Amino acid sequence: CAWSPGGGSYEQYF.

The table lists this clone with a count of one. The rearrangement links TRBV5-1 to TRBJ2-7; 9 nucleotides align to TRBD2. Germline CDR1 reads SGHRS; CDR2 reads YFSETQ. After removal of 2 bases from V and 0 bases from J, the junction contained 3 bases not matched to a gene. This CDR3 region has 15 residues. CDR3 amino acids: CASSFLSGSSYEQYF. CDR3 bases: TGCGCCAGCAGCTTCCTTAGCGGGAGCTCCTACGAGCAGTACTTC.

This sequence joins TRBV2 and TRBJ1-2; 7 positions agree with TRBD1. V lost 8 bases to trimming and J lost 8 bases; unmatched junction nucleotides: 17. The CDR3 is made up of 15 amino acids. Germline V CDR1 and CDR2: SNHLY, FYNNEI. The CDR3 is CASAPESTGREGYTF. For the CDR3, the DNA is TGTGCCAGCGCCCCCGAGTCGACAGGGCGGGAAGGCTACACCTTC.